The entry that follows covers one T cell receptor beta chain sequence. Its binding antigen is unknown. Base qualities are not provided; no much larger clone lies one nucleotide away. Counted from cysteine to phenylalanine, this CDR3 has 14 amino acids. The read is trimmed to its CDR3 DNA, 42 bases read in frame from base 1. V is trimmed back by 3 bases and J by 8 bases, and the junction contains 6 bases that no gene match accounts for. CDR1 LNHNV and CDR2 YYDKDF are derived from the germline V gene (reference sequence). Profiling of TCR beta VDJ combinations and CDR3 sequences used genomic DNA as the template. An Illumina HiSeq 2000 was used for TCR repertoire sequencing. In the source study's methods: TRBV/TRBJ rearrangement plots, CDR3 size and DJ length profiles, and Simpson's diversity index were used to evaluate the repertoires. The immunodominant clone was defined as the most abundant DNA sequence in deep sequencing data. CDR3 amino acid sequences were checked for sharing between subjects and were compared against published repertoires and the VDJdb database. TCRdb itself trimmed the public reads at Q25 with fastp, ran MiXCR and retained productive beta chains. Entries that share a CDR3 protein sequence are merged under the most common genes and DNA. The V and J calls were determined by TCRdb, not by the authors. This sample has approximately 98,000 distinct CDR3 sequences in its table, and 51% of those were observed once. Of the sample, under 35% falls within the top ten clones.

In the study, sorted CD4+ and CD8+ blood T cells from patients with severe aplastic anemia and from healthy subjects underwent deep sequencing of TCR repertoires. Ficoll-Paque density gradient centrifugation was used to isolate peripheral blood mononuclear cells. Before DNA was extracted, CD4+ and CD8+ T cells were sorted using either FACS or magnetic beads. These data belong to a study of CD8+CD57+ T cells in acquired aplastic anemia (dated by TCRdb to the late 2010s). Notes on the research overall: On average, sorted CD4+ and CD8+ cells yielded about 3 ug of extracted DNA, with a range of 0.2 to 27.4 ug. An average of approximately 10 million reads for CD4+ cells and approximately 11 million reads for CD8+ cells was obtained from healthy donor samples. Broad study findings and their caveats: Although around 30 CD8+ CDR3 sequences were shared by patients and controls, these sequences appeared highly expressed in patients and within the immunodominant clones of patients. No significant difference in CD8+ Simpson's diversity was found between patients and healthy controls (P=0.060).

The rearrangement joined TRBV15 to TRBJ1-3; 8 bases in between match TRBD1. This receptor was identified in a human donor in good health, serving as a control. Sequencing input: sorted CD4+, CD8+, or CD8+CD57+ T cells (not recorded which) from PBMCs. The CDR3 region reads CATSRTGAGDTIYF. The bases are TGTGCCACCAGCAGGACAGGGGCCGGAGACACCATATATTTT.